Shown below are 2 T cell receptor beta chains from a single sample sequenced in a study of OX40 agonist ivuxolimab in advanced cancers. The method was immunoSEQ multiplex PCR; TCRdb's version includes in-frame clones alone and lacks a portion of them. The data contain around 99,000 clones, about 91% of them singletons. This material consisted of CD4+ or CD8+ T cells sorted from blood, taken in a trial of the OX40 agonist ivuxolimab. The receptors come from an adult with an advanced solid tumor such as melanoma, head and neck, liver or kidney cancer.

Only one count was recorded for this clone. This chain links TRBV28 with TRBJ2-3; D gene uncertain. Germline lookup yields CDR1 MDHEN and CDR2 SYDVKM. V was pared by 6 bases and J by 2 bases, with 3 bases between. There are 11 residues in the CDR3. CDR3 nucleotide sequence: TGTGCCAGCAGCATCACAGATACGCAGTATTTT. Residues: CASSITDTQYF.

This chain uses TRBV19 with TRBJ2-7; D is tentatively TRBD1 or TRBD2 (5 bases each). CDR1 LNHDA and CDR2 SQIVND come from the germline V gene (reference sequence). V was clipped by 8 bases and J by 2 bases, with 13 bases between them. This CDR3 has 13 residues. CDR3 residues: CASSRGGPYEQYF. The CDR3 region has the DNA TGTGCCAGTTCCCGGGGCGGCCCCTACGAGCAGTACTTC.